The next 3 T cell receptor beta chains were all read from a single sample in a study of blood T cell repertoires in COVID-19. Measured with immunoSEQ multiplex PCR; TCRdb has only the in-frame clones, and not every one. The sample lists 300,000 to 350,000 clones; 87% were seen once. What was sequenced was peripheral blood. The receptor set was obtained from a young man with active or convalescent COVID-19.

CDR3: CASSVGGLSNQPQHF. CDR3 nucleotides: TGTGCCAGCAGCGTAGGGGGGCTTAGCAATCAGCCCCAGCATTTT. V and J are TRBV9 and TRBJ1-5; maybe TRBD1 (6 bases). V was shortened by 0 bases and J by 0 bases, with 7 bases between the two germline ends. The CDR3 loop spans 15 amino acids. Germline values: CDR1 SGDLS, CDR2 YYNGEE.

The genes are TRBV29-1 and TRBJ2-7; the D is unclear. Germline V gene lookup returns CDR1 SQVTM and CDR2 ANQGSEA. CDR3 length: 11 residues. Trimming took off 7 bases at V and 7 bases at J, with 14 bases between the two ends. CDR3 in amino acids: CSGFGTGEQYF. As DNA, the CDR3 is TGCAGCGGCTTCGGTACGGGTGAGCAGTACTTC.

The chain couples TRBV6-5 to TRBJ1-2; a possible D gene is TRBD1 (5 bases). The germline gives CDR1 MNHEY, CDR2 SVGAGI. The CDR3 extends over 14 amino acids. V was pared by 4 bases and J by 4 bases, with 13 bases between. The CDR3 region has the DNA TGTGCCAGCAGTTGGGGCCCAATGGGCTATGGCTACACCTTC. It specifies CASSWGPMGYGYTF.